The rows below give T cell receptor beta chains drawn from one sample of a study of CD8+ T cells in alopecia areata. Clones were read by immunoSEQ multiplex PCR, and TCRdb kept only the in-frame ones, dropping some. The sample carries 110,000 or so clones, approximately 60% recorded once. The specimen sequenced was CD4+ T cells sorted from blood. The receptors stem from a human donor in good health. Each CDR3 is given with its conserved first and last residue. A D gene is named only where the DNA matches it firmly. Rows may omit the clone size; those that give it use once, few, many or a size class.

clone_size	v_call	cdr3_length	d_call	j_call	cdr3_aa	cdr3_nt
.	TRBV27	14	TRBD1	TRBJ1-2	CASGRPGQGHGYTF	TGTGCCAGCGGGAGACCGGGACAGGGTCATGGCTACACCTTC
.	TRBV30	13	.	TRBJ1-2	CAVPDSSNYGYTF	TGTGCCGTCCCGGACAGCAGTAACTATGGCTACACCTTC
.	TRBV5-6	16	TRBD1	TRBJ2-5	CASSFRGQRGQETQYF	TGTGCCAGCAGCTTCAGGGGGCAGAGGGGACAAGAGACCCAGTACTTC
.	TRBV29-1	13	.	TRBJ1-1	CSVEDFTGPEAFF	TGCAGCGTTGAAGATTTCACCGGGCCTGAAGCTTTCTTT
once	TRBV4-1	13	.	TRBJ2-3	CASSQDTAKAQYF	TGCGCCAGCAGCCAAGATACGGCAAAAGCGCAGTATTTT
.	TRBV27	13	.	TRBJ1-5	CASSLFVMGTQHF	TGTGCCAGCAGTTTATTTGTGATGGGGACCCAGCATTTT
.	TRBV2	15	TRBD1	TRBJ2-4	CATNRDRGAKNIQYF	TGTGCCACTAACCGGGACAGGGGTGCCAAAAACATTCAGTACTTC
.	TRBV5-4	15	TRBD1	TRBJ2-3	CASSSGQLPTDTQYF	TGTGCCAGCAGCTCGGGACAGCTACCTACAGATACGCAGTATTTT
.	TRBV29-1	12	.	TRBJ2-6	CSVISGANVLTF	TGCAGCGTGATCTCTGGGGCCAACGTCCTGACTTTC
.	TRBV30	12	.	TRBJ2-5	CAWNPPQGTQYF	TGTGCCTGGAACCCCCCTCAGGGGACCCAGTACTTC
.	TRBV7-2	14	.	TRBJ1-5	CASSSRQAGQPQHF	TGTGCCAGCAGCTCTCGACAGGCCGGGCAGCCCCAGCATTTT
few	TRBV7-2	13	.	TRBJ1-2	CASEARTDYGYTF	TGTGCCAGCGAAGCTCGGACAGACTATGGCTACACCTTC
.	TRBV7-9	11	TRBD1	TRBJ1-2	CASRTGVGYTF	TGTGCCAGCAGGACAGGGGTCGGCTACACCTTC
.	TRBV7-2	15	.	TRBJ2-1	CASSLATSSYNEQFF	TGTGCCAGCAGCTTAGCGACTAGCTCCTACAATGAGCAGTTCTTC
.	TRBV5-1	13	TRBD2	TRBJ2-1	CASSSGWENEQFF	TGCGCCAGTTCTAGCGGCTGGGAAAATGAGCAGTTCTTC
once	TRBV6-1	13	TRBD1	TRBJ2-7	CASKRTGLYEQYF	TGTGCCAGCAAAAGGACAGGGTTATACGAGCAGTACTTC
.	TRBV29-1	13	.	TRBJ2-2	CSVVSRNTGELFF	TGCAGCGTTGTATCTAGGAACACCGGGGAGCTGTTTTTT
few	TRBV12-5	14	.	TRBJ1-2	CASALVAFSYGYTF	TGTGCTAGTGCCTTGGTGGCCTTCAGTTATGGCTACACCTTC
.	TRBV19	15	TRBD2	TRBJ2-3	CATKERGGPGDTQYF	TGTGCCACAAAGGAGCGGGGGGGCCCTGGAGATACGCAGTATTTT
.	TRBV18	16	TRBD2	TRBJ2-3	CASSPSGLAATDTQYF	TGTGCCAGCTCACCATCTGGACTAGCGGCCACAGATACGCAGTATTTT
.	TRBV30	12	.	TRBJ2-7	CASTGYSYEQYF	TGTGCCTCGACAGGTTACTCCTACGAGCAGTACTTC
once	TRBV7-7	15	TRBD2	TRBJ2-5	CASSLRAGGQETQYF	TGTGCCAGCAGCTTGAGAGCGGGGGGGCAAGAGACCCAGTACTTC
.	TRBV30	15	.	TRBJ2-6	CAWRQSGSGANVLTF	TGTGCCTGGAGACAATCAGGGTCTGGGGCCAACGTCCTGACTTTC
.	TRBV30	17	TRBD1	TRBJ2-3	CAWSIRTGHYFTDTQYF	TGTGCCTGGAGTATACGGACAGGGCACTATTTCACAGATACGCAGTATTTT
.	TRBV30	18	TRBD2	TRBJ2-2	CAWSVRRLAGLNTGELFF	TGTGCCTGGAGTGTACGGAGATTAGCGGGGTTGAACACCGGGGAGCTGTTTTTT
.	TRBV27	14	TRBD1	TRBJ1-2	CASRTWTGNYGYTF	TGTGCCAGCAGAACCTGGACAGGGAACTATGGCTACACCTTC
.	TRBV6-1	13	.	TRBJ1-2	CASSGRLADGYTF	TGTGCCAGCAGTGGAAGGCTTGCTGATGGCTACACCTTC
.	TRBV25-1	15	.	TRBJ2-2	CASSDKGKGAGELFF	TGTGCCAGCAGTGACAAGGGAAAGGGTGCCGGGGAGCTGTTTTTT
few	TRBV4-1	10	.	TRBJ2-1	CASSHERIFF	TGCGCCAGCAGCCATGAGAGAATCTTCTTC
medium-sized	TRBV29-1	13	.	TRBJ1-1	CSARAQTNTEAFF	TGCAGCGCCAGGGCCCAAACTAACACTGAAGCTTTCTTT
.	TRBV4-1	14	.	TRBJ1-2	CASGLGGGKDGYTF	TGCGCCAGCGGCCTCGGGGGAGGAAAAGATGGCTACACCTTC
few	TRBV29-1	13	.	TRBJ2-7	CSARYEGSGEQYF	TGCAGCGCCCGTTACGAGGGGTCCGGCGAGCAGTACTTC
.	TRBV12-5	13	.	TRBJ2-7	CASGLWSEHEQYF	TGTGCTAGTGGTTTGTGGTCCGAGCACGAGCAGTACTTC
.	TRBV2	15	.	TRBJ1-5	CASSQGPKHNQPQHF	TGTGCCAGCAGTCAGGGACCCAAACACAATCAGCCCCAGCATTTT
.	TRBV6-1	16	.	TRBJ2-4	CASSVLALRAKNIQYF	TGTGCCAGCAGTGTCCTAGCTTTGAGAGCCAAAAACATTCAGTACTTC
.	TRBV5-1	14	.	TRBJ1-2	CASSLEIDSYGYTF	TGCGCCAGCAGCTTGGAAATAGACAGCTATGGCTACACCTTC
.	TRBV5-6	14	.	TRBJ2-5	CASSLGTHEETQYF	TGTGCCAGCAGCCTCGGGACACACGAAGAGACCCAGTACTTC
.	TRBV25-1	10	.	TRBJ2-3	CASREDTQYF	TGTGCCAGCAGGGAGGATACGCAGTATTTT
.	TRBV7-2	15	TRBD2	TRBJ2-7	CASSLATSGSYEQYF	TGTGCCAGCAGCTTAGCAACTAGCGGCTCCTACGAGCAGTACTTC
.	TRBV2	14	.	TRBJ2-4	CASSGRREENIQYF	TGTGCCAGCAGTGGCCGCAGGGAAGAAAACATTCAGTACTTC
once	TRBV6-5	13	.	TRBJ2-7	CASSQSPSYEQYF	TGTGCCAGCAGCCAAAGTCCCTCCTACGAGCAGTACTTC
few	TRBV29-1	11	.	TRBJ1-2	CSVEQNYGYTF	TGCAGCGTTGAACAGAACTATGGCTACACCTTC
once	TRBV27	15	.	TRBJ1-5	CASSLSGMGNQPQHF	TGTGCCAGCAGTTTATCGGGTATGGGCAATCAGCCCCAGCATTTT
few	TRBV30	12	.	TRBJ1-2	CAWSRGTYGYTF	TGTGCCTGGAGTCGAGGGACTTATGGCTACACCTTC
.	TRBV6-5	14	TRBD1	TRBJ2-2	CASKGQGIAGELFF	TGTGCCAGCAAAGGACAGGGTATCGCCGGGGAGCTGTTTTTT
.	TRBV19	14	TRBD1	TRBJ1-1	CASNQRTGAFEAFF	TGTGCCAGTAACCAAAGGACAGGAGCCTTTGAAGCTTTCTTT
.	TRBV27	14	.	TRBJ1-5	CASKGALDNQPQHF	TGTGCCAGCAAAGGGGCCTTAGACAATCAGCCCCAGCATTTT
.	TRBV27	15	.	TRBJ2-3	CASSFGGGARDTQYF	TGTGCCAGCAGTTTTGGAGGGGGGGCCAGGGATACGCAGTATTTT
.	TRBV18	16	.	TRBJ1-1	CASSPPRNREVTEAFF	TGTGCCAGCTCACCACCGCGCAATAGGGAGGTGACTGAAGCTTTCTTT
many	TRBV2	14	.	TRBJ1-1	CASSDGGGNTEAFF	TGTGCCAGCAGTGATGGGGGTGGGAACACTGAAGCTTTCTTT
.	TRBV30	12	.	TRBJ2-3	CASGTITDTQYF	TGTGCCTCGGGGACGATAACAGATACGCAGTATTTT
once	TRBV6-6	14	.	TRBJ2-6	CASSYGTGANVLTF	TGTGCCAGCAGTTACGGGACCGGGGCCAACGTCCTGACTTTC
.	TRBV29-1	11	.	TRBJ1-1	CSAGSGTEAFF	TGCAGCGCTGGATCGGGGACTGAAGCTTTCTTT
.	TRBV5-6	12	.	TRBJ1-5	CASSLTDQPQHF	TGTGCCAGCAGCTTGACCGATCAGCCCCAGCATTTT
.	TRBV7-3	17	.	TRBJ2-3	CASSKVGWGQSTDTQYF	TGTGCCAGCAGCAAAGTGGGGTGGGGACAAAGCACAGATACGCAGTATTTT
.	TRBV30	14	.	TRBJ1-2	CAWSATGGRDGYTF	TGTGCCTGGAGTGCGACCGGGGGGAGAGATGGCTACACCTTC
few	TRBV7-2	15	.	TRBJ2-6	CASSLAGSGANVLTF	TGTGCCAGCAGCTTAGCCGGCTCTGGGGCCAACGTCCTGACTTTC
.	TRBV7-2	15	TRBD1	TRBJ2-7	CASSLVGTGPYEQYF	TGTGCCAGCAGCTTAGTGGGGACAGGGCCCTACGAGCAGTACTTC
.	TRBV25-1	14	TRBD1	TRBJ1-6	CASKGQGNNSPLHF	TGTGCCAGCAAGGGACAGGGGAATAATTCACCCCTCCACTTT
.	TRBV30	14	.	TRBJ1-2	CAWARDIWNYGYTF	TGTGCCTGGGCTAGGGACATCTGGAACTATGGCTACACCTTC